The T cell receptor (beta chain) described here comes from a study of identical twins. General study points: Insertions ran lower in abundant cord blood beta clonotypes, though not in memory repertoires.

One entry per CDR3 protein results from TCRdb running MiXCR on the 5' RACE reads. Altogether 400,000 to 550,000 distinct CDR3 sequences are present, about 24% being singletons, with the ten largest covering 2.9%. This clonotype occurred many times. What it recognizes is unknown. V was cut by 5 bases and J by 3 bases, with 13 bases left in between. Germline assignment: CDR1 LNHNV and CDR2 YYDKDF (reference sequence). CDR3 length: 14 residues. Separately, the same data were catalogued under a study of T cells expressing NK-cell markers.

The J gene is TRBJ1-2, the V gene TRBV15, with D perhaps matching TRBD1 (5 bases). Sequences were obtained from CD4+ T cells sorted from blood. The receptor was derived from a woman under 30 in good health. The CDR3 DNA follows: TGTGCCACCAGCGAAGGGACTTACGACTATGGCTACACCTTC. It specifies CATSEGTYDYGYTF.